This TCR beta chain was found in a study of naive and memory T cell subsets. Two oligonucleotides, mixed equimolar, formed the beta constant-region primer covering TRBC1 and TRBC2. The ligated cDNA underwent four PCR rounds using SP2 and nested alpha and beta constant-region primers. MiXCR, applied by TCRdb to the UMI-ligation and nested PCR reads, yields one record per CDR3 protein. Counted here are roughly 140,000 distinct CDR3 sequences, approximately 18% occurring once; the ten biggest clones make up 0.6% to 0.8%. Regarding the study as a whole: Especially in CD8 cells, naive repertoires contained a few larger clonotypes, possibly CD45RA-re-expressing memory cells. Naive and memory subsets had different power law exponents for TCR abundance.

This clonotype turned up a few times. Its antigen is not known. The length of the CDR3 is 14 residues. CDR1 is LGHNA, CDR2 YNFKEQ, per germline. V was clipped by 0 bases and J by 5 bases, with 8 bases between them. The V call is TRBV4-2, the J call TRBJ1-5; tentatively, D is TRBD1 (5 bases). This TCR derives from a human donor in good health. The sequenced sample was naive CD8+ T cells from blood. The CDR3 coding sequence is TGTGCCAGCAGCCAAGATTGGGGGGATCAGCCCCAGCATTTT. The encoded protein is CASSQDWGDQPQHF.